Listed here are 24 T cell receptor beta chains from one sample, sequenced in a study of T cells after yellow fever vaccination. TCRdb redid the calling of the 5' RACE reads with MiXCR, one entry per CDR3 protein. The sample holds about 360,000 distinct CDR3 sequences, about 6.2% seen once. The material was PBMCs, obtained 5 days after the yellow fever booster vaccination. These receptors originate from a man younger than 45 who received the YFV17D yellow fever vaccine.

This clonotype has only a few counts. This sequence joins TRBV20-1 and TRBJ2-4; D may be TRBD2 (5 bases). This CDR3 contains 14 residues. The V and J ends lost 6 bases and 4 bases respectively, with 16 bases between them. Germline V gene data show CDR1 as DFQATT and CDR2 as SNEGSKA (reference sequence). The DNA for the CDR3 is TGCAGTGCGCCCGAGGGCGCTGGGAAAAACATTCAGTACTTC. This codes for CSAPEGAGKNIQYF.

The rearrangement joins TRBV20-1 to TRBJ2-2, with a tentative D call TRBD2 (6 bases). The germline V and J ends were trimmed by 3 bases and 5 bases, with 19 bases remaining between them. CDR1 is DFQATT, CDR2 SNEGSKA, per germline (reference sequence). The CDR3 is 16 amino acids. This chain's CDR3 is CSARSRGTPITGELFF. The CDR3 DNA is TGCAGTGCTAGGTCCCGGGGGACCCCCATTACCGGGGAGCTGTTTTTT.

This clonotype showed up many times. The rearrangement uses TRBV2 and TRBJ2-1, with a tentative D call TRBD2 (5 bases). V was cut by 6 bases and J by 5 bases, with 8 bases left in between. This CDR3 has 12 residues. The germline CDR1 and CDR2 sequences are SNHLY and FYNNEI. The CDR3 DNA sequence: TGTGCCAGCAGGGGAGAAAACAATGAGCAGTTCTTC. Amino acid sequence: CASRGENNEQFF.

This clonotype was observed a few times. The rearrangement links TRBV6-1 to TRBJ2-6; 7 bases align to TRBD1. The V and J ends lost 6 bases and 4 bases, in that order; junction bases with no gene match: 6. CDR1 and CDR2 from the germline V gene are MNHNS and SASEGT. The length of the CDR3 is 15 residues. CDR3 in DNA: TGTGCCAGCAGAGGACAGGTTCTGGGGGCCAACGTCCTGACTTTC. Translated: CASRGQVLGANVLTF.

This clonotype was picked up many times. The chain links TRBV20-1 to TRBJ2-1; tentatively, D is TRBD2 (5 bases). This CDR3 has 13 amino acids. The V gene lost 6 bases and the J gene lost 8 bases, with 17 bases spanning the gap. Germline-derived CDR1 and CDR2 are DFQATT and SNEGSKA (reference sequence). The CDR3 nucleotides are TGCAGTGCCCTTAAGGGAGATTTCGATGAGCAGTTCTTC. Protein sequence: CSALKGDFDEQFF.

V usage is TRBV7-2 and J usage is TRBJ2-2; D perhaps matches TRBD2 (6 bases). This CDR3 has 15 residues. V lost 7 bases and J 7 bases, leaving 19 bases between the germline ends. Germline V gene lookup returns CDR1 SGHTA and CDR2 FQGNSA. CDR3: CASNQGLPGIGELFF. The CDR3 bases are TGTGCCAGCAACCAGGGACTCCCCGGGATCGGGGAGCTGTTTTTT.

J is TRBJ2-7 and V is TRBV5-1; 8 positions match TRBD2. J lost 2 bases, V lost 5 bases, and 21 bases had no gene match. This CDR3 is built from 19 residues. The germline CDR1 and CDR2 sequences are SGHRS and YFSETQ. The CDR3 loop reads CASSLFLLPAGDPTYEQYF. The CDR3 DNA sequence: TGCGCCAGCAGTCTTTTCCTTCTTCCAGCGGGAGACCCCACCTACGAGCAGTACTTC.

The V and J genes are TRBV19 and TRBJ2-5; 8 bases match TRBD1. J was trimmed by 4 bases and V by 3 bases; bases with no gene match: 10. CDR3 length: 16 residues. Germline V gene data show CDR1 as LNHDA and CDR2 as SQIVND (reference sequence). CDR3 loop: CASSIPGQGGPETQYF. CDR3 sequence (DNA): TGTGCCAGTAGTATCCCCGGACAGGGAGGCCCAGAGACCCAGTACTTC.

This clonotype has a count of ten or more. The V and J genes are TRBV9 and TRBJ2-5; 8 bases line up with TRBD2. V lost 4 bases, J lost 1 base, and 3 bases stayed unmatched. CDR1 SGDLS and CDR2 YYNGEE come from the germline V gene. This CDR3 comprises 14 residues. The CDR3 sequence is CASSTSGSQETQYF. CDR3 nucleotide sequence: TGTGCCAGCAGCACTAGCGGATCCCAAGAGACCCAGTACTTC.

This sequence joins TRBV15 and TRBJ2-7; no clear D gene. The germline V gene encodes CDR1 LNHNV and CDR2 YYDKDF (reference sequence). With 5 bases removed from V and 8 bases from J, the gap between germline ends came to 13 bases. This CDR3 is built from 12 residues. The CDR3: CATSPSQQQQYF. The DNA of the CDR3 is TGTGCCACCAGCCCTTCGCAGCAGCAGCAGTACTTC.

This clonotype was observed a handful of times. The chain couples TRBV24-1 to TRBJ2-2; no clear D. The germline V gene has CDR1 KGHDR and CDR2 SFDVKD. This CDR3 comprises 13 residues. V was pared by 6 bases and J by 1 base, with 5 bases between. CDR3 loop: CATSRRNTGELFF. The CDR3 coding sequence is TGTGCCACCAGTAGGAGGAACACCGGGGAGCTGTTTTTT.

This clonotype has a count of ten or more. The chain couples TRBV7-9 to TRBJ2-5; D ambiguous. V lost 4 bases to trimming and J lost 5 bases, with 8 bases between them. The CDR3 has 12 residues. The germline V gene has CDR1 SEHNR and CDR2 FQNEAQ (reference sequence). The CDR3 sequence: CASSSEWETQYF. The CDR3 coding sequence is TGTGCCAGCAGCTCCGAGTGGGAGACCCAGTACTTC.

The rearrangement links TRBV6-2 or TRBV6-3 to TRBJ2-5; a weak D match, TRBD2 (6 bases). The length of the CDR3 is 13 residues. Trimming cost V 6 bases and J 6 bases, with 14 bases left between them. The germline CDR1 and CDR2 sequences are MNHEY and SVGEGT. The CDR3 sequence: CASSPSGEQTQYF. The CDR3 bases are TGTGCCAGCAGCCCTTCGGGGGAACAGACCCAGTACTTC.

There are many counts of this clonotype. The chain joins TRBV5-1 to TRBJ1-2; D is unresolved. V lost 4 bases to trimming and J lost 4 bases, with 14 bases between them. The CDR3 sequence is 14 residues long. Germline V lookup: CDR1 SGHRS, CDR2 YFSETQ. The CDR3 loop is CASSRDISTYGYTF. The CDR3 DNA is TGCGCCAGCAGCCGTGACATATCTACCTATGGCTACACCTTC.

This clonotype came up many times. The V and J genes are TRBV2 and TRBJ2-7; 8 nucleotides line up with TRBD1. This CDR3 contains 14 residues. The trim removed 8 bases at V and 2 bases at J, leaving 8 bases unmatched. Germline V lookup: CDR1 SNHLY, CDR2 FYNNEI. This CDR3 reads CASVGADRAYEQYF. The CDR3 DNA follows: TGTGCCAGCGTGGGGGCGGACAGGGCCTACGAGCAGTACTTC.

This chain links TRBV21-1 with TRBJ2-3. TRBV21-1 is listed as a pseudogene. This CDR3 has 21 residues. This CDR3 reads CASSKPNYPTKHLFSTDTQYF. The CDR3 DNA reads TGTGCCAGCAGCAAACCTAACTACCCGACAAAGCACCTCTTCTCCACAGATACGCAGTATTTT.

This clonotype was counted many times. CDR3 amino acids: CASRGTSQDILAKNIQYF. Here the CDR3 DNA reads TGCGCCAGCAGAGGCACGTCTCAGGATATACTAGCCAAAAACATTCAGTACTTC. This rearrangement joins TRBV10-1 to TRBJ2-4; the D is unclear. The germline V gene encodes CDR1 WNHNN and CDR2 SYGVQD (reference sequence). There are 18 residues in the CDR3. The V and J ends lost 6 bases and 0 bases respectively, with 21 bases between them.

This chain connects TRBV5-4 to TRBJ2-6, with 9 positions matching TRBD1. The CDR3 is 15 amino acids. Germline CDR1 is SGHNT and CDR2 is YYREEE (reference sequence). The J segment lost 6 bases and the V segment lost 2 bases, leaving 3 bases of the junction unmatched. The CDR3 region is CASSLQGAKANVLTF. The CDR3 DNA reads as TGTGCCAGCAGCTTACAGGGGGCCAAGGCCAACGTCCTGACTTTC.

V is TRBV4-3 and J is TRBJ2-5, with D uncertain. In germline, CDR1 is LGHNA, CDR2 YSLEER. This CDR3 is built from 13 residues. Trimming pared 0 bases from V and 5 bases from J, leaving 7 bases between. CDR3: CASSQDLFETQYF. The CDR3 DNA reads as TGCGCCAGCAGCCAAGATCTCTTTGAGACCCAGTACTTC.

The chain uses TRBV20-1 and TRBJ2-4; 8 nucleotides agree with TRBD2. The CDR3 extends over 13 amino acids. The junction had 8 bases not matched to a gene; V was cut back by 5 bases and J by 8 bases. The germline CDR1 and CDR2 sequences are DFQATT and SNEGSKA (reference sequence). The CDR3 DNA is TGCAGTGCTCGGACGGGAGGGGATGACATTCAGTACTTC. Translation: CSARTGGDDIQYF.

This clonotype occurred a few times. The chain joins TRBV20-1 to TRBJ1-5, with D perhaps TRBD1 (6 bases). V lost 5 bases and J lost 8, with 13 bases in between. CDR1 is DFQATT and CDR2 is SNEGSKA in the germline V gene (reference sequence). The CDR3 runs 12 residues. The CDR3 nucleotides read TGCAGTGCTCTACAGGGTAGAGAGCCCCAGCATTTT. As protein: CSALQGREPQHF.

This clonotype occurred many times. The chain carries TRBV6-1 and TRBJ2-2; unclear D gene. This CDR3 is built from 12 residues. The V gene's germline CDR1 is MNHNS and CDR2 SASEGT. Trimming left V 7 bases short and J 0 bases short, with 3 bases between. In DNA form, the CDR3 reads TGTGCCAGCAAAACGAACACCGGGGAGCTGTTTTTT. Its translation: CASKTNTGELFF.

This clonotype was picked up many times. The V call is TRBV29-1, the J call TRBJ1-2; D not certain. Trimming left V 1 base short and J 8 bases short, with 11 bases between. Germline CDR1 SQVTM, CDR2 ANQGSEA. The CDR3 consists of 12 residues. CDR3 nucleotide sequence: TGCAGCGTTGAAGGGGCCGGTGCGGGCTACACCTTC. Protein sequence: CSVEGAGAGYTF.

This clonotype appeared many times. In nucleotides, the CDR3 is TGTGCCAGCAGCGGGGGACAGGTTAACTATGGCTACACCTTC. Translation: CASSGGQVNYGYTF. The chain carries TRBV5-8 and TRBJ1-2; 8 nucleotides match TRBD1. This CDR3 contains 14 residues. Germline values: CDR1 SGHTS, CDR2 YDEGEE. J gave up 1 base and V 4 bases, and 3 bases lay outside the gene matches.